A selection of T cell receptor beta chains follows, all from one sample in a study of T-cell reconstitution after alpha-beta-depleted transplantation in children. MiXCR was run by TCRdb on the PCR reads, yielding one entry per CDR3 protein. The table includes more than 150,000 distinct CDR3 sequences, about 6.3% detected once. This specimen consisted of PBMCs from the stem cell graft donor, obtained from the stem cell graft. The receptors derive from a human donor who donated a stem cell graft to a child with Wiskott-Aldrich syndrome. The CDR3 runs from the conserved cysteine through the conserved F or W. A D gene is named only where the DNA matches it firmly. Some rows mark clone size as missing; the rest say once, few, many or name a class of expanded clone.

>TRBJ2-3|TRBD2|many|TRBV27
TGTGCCAGCAGTTCCACGTGGACTAGCGGAGACACAGATACGCAGTATTTT
CASSSTWTSGDTDTQYF
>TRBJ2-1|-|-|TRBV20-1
TGCAGTGCTAGACCACCGACAGCCCTCGATGAGCAGTTCTTC
CSARPPTALDEQFF
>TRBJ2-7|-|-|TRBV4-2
TGTGCCAGCAGCCTCACGCGGCTCTACGAGCAGTACTTC
CASSLTRLYEQYF
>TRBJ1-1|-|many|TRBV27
TGTGCCAGCAGTTTCCCAGGCTATGAAGCTTTCTTT
CASSFPGYEAFF
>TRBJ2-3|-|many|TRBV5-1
TGCGCCAGCAGCTTAACGGGTTCGAGGACAGATACGCAGTATTTT
CASSLTGSRTDTQYF
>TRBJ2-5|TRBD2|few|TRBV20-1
TGCAGTGCTAGCTCCCCGGGGAGCGGGAGACTCCAAGAGACCCAGTACTTC
CSASSPGSGRLQETQYF
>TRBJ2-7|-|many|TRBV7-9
TGTGCCAGCAGCTTAGGCCTGGAGGCGTCCGAGTACGAGCAGTACTTC
CASSLGLEASEYEQYF
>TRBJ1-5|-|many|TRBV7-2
TGTGCCAGCAGCTTAGTCGGCAATCAGCCCCAGCATTTT
CASSLVGNQPQHF
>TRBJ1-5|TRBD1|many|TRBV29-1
TGCAGCGTAGGACAGGTTTCTGGACAGCCCCAGCATTTT
CSVGQVSGQPQHF
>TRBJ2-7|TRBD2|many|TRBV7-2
TGTGCCAGCAGCTTAGGAGCGGGAGGGCCCTACGAGCAGTACTTC
CASSLGAGGPYEQYF
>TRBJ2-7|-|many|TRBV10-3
TGTGCCATCAGTGAAGCCCCGGGACCGCAACCTTACGAGCAGTACTTC
CAISEAPGPQPYEQYF
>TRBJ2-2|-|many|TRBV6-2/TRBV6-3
TGTGCCAGCACCCGACAGGTGAACACCGGGGAGCTGTTTTTT
CASTRQVNTGELFF
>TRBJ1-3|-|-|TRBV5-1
TGCGCCAGCAGCTTGGTTCCGGGCCCCTCTGGAAACACCATATATTTT
CASSLVPGPSGNTIYF
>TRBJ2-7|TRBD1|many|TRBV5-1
TGCGCCAGCAGCCAACAGGGGGGATTCTACGAGCAGTACTTC
CASSQQGGFYEQYF
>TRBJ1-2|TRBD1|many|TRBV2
TGTGCCAGCAGTGTAGGACAGGGGGCGTATGGCTACACCTTC
CASSVGQGAYGYTF
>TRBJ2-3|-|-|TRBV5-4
TGTGCCAGCAGCTTGGAGACTAGAAGCACAGATACGCAGTATTTT
CASSLETRSTDTQYF
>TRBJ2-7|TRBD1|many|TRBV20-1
TGCAGTGCTAGAAGATACGGACAGGGGGTGGGCAATTCCTACGAGCAGTACTTC
CSARRYGQGVGNSYEQYF
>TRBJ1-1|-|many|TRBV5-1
TGCGCCAGCAGCACCGAGACCGGGACCACTGAAGCTTTCTTT
CASSTETGTTEAFF
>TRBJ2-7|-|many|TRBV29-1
TGCAGCGTTGTAAGCCGGGACACAGCCTACGAGCAGTACTTC
CSVVSRDTAYEQYF
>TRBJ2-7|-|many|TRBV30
TGTGCCTGGCAGGGACTTACCGCCTCCTACGAGCAGTACTTC
CAWQGLTASYEQYF
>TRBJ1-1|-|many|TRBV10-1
TGCGCCAGCAGTGATCTACCCCATGAAGCTTTCTTT
CASSDLPHEAFF
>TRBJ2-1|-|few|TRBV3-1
TGTGCCAGCAGCCAAGGGATTGGGGAGGACGAGCAGTTCTTC
CASSQGIGEDEQFF
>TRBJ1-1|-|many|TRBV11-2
TGTGCCAGCAGCTTAGTTTCGGCAGGGATCACTGAAGCTTTCTTT
CASSLVSAGITEAFF
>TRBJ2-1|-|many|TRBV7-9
TGTGCCAGCAGCGCCGGGCCCAGCTCCTACAATGAGCAGTTCTTC
CASSAGPSSYNEQFF
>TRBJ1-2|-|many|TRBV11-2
TGTGCCAGCAGCCCAAATGTGGACGGAACGCTACAATTCTATGGCTACACCTTC
CASSPNVDGTLQFYGYTF
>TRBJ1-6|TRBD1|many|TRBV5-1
TGCGCCAGCAGCTGGGGGGACAGCAATAATTCACCCCTCCACTTT
CASSWGDSNNSPLHF
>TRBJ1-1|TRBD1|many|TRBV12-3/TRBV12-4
TGTGCCAGCAGCACCGGGACAGGGTTCTCGAAGGGTTTCTTT
CASSTGTGFSKGFF
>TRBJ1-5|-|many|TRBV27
TGTGCCAGCAGTTTTCGGGATCAGCCCCAGCATTTT
CASSFRDQPQHF
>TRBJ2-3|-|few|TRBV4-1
TGCGCCAGCAGCCCTTCGGTCAGGTTGGTAGATACGCAGTATTTT
CASSPSVRLVDTQYF
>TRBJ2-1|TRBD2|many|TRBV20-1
TGCAGTGCTAGAGATCCTAGCGGGGACTACAATGAGCAGTTCTTC
CSARDPSGDYNEQFF
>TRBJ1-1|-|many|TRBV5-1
TGCGCCAGCAGTGTCTCCTCGAACACTGAAGCTTTCTTT
CASSVSSNTEAFF
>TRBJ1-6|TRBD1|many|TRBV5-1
TGCGCCAGCAGCGAAGGACAGGGGGCGAGGAATTCACCCCTCCACTTT
CASSEGQGARNSPLHF
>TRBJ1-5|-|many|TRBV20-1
TGCAGTGCTAGCGATCGAAATCAGCCCCAGCATTTT
CSASDRNQPQHF
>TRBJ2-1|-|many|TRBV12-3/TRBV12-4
TGTGCCAGCAGTCCACAGGACAATGAGCAGTTCTTC
CASSPQDNEQFF
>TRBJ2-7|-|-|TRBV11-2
TGTGCCAGCAGCTTATCCGGGGCGGCGAGCTCCTACGAGCAGTACTTC
CASSLSGAASSYEQYF
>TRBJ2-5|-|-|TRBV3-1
TGTGCCAGCAGCCAGGGGCGCCAGACTCTCGTTAGTGAGACCCAGTACTTC
CASSQGRQTLVSETQYF
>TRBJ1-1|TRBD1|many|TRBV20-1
TGCAGTGCTAGCCGTACAGGGGGCGCGGGTTTCACTGAAGCTTTCTTT
CSASRTGGAGFTEAFF
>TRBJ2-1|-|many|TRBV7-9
TGTGCCAGCAGCTTAGCGTCAGGGGTATACAATGAGCAGTTCTTC
CASSLASGVYNEQFF
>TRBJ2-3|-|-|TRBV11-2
TGTGCCAGCAGCTATCAAACAGATACGCAGTATTTT
CASSYQTDTQYF
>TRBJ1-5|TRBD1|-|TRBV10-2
TGCGCCAGCAGCGGGACAGAGGGCAATCAGCCCCAGCATTTT
CASSGTEGNQPQHF
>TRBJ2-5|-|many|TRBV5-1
TGCGCCAGCAGCTTGGGGGTAGGGAGGACCCAAGAGACCCAGTACTTC
CASSLGVGRTQETQYF
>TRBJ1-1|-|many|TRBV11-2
TGTGCCAGCAGGTTTTACGGGAGGGGTTTGAACACTGAAGCTTTCTTT
CASRFYGRGLNTEAFF
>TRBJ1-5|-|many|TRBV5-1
TGCGCCAGCAGCTTGGCCGGTCAGCCCCAGCATTTT
CASSLAGQPQHF
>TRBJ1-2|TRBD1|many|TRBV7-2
TGTGCCAGCAGTATAGAACCGGGACAGAACTATGGCTACACCTTC
CASSIEPGQNYGYTF
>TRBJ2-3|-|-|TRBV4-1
TGCGCCAGCAGCCAAGAGGGGGCCTACACAGATACGCAGTATTTT
CASSQEGAYTDTQYF
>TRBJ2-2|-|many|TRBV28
TGTGCCAGCTTCCGCGAGAACACCGGGGAGCTGTTTTTT
CASFRENTGELFF
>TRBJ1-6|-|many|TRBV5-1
TGCGCCAGCAGCCGCCGGGTGGATTCACCCCTCCACTTT
CASSRRVDSPLHF
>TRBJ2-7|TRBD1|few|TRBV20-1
TGCAGTGCTAGAGCCCCCTGGACCGGGACAGGCCCAGTGAAGCAGTACTTC
CSARAPWTGTGPVKQYF
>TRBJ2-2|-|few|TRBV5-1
TGCGCCAGCAGCTCGGACTCGAACACCGGGGAGCTGTTTTTT
CASSSDSNTGELFF
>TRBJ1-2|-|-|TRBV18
TGTGCCAGCTGGATGGGACAAACCTATGGCTACACCTTC
CASWMGQTYGYTF
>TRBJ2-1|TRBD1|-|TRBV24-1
TGTGCCACCAGTGATCCCGATGCCATGACAGGGACCGTCCACAATGAGCAGTTCTTC
CATSDPDAMTGTVHNEQFF
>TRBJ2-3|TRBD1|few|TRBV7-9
TGTGCCAGCAGCTCCGTAGGACAGGGGGGTAATACGCAGTATTTT
CASSSVGQGGNTQYF
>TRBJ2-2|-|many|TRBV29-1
TGCAGCGTCGGACTGAACACCGGGGAGCTGTTTTTT
CSVGLNTGELFF